The TCR beta chain under discussion was sequenced for a study of blood T cell repertoires in COVID-19. Study-level information: Acute and convalescent COVID-19 samples came from the United States, Italy and Spain. From T cells, B-cell-depleted T cells, or PBMCs came the material, which was cDNA or gDNA.

Source study methods: It was from reference gene primer amplification that nucleated cell counts were estimated. Assay: immunoSEQ multiplex PCR; the TCRdb copy retains only in-frame clones and omits some. That table supplies the V and J calls and clone size; D and trimming were determined from the DNA. The profile covers around 620,000 clones, with 85% to 90% appearing a single time and under 0.3% taken by the ten largest. The sequence was collected from a woman aged 18-29 years with acute or convalescent COVID-19. Material: peripheral blood.

CDR3 residues: CASGPHRGRGDTQYF. Here the CDR3 DNA reads TGTGCTAGTGGTCCCCACAGGGGGCGCGGAGATACGCAGTATTTT. The chain carries TRBV12-5 and TRBJ2-3; 9 positions match TRBD1. The germline V gene encodes CDR1 LGHNT and CDR2 FRNRAP. This CDR3 region has 15 residues. Trimming cost V 5 bases and J 5 bases; bases outside gene matches: 8.